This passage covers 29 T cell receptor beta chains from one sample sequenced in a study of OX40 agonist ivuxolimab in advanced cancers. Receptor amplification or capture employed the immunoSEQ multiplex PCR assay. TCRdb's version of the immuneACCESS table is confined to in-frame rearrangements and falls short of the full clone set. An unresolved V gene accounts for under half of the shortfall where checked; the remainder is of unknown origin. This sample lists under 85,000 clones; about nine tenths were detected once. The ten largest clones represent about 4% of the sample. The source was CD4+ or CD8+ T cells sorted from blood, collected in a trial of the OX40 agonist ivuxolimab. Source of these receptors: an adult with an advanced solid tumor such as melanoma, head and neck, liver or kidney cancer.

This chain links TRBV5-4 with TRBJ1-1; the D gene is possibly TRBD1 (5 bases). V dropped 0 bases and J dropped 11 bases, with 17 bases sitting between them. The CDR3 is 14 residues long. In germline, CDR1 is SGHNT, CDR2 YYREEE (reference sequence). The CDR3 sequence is CASSLGHRDGDAFF. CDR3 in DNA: TGTGCCAGCAGCTTGGGACACCGGGACGGTGACGCTTTCTTT.

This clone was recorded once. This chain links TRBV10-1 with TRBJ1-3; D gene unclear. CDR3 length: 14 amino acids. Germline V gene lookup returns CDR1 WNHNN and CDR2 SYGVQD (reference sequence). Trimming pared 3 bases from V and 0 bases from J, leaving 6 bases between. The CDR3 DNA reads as TGCGCCAGCAGTGAAGGAAGCTCTGGAAACACCATATATTTT. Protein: CASSEGSSGNTIYF.

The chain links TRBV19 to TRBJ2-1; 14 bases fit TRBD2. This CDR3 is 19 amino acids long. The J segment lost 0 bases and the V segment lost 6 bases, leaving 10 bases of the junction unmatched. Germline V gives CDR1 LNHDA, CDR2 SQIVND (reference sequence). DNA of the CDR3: TGTGCCAGTAGCTCCACAACCGGGACTAGCGGGAGCTCCTACAATGAGCAGTTCTTC. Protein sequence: CASSSTTGTSGSSYNEQFF.

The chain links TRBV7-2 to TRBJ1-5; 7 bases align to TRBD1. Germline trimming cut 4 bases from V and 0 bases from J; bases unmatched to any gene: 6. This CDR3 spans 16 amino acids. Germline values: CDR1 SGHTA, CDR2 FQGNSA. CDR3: CASSSQGTYSNQPQHF. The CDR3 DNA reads TGTGCCAGCAGCTCACAGGGGACTTATAGCAATCAGCCCCAGCATTTT.

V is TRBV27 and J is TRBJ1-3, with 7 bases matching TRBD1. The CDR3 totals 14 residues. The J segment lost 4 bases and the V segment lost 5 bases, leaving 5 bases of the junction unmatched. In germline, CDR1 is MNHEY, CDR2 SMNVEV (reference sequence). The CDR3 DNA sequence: TGTGCCAGCAGTACGACAGGGAACGGAAACACCATATATTTT. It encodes CASSTTGNGNTIYF.

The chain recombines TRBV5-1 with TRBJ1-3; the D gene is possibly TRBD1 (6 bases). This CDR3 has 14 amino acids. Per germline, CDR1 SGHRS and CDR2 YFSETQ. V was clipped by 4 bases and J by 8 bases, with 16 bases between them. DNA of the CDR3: TGCGCCAGCAGCCCCCAGGGGAGGGAGGACACCATATATTTT. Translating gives CASSPQGREDTIYF.

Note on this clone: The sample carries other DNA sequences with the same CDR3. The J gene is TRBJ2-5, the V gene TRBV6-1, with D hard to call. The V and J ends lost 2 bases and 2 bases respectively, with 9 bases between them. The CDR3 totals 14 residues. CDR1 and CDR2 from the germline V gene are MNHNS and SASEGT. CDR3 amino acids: CASSELSPQETQYF. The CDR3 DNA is TGTGCCAGCAGTGAACTGTCACCTCAAGAGACCCAGTACTTC.

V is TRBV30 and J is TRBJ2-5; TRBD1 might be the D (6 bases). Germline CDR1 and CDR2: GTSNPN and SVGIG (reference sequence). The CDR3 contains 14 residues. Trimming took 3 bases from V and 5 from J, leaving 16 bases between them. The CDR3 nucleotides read TGTGCCTGGAGGCAGGGGAACGGGCGCGAGACCCAGTACTTC. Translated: CAWRQGNGRETQYF.

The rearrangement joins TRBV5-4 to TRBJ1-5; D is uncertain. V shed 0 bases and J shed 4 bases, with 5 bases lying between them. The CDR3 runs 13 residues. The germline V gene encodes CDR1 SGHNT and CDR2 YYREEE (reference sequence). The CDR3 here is CASSLGVNQPQHF. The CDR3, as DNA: TGTGCCAGCAGCTTGGGGGTGAATCAGCCCCAGCATTTT.

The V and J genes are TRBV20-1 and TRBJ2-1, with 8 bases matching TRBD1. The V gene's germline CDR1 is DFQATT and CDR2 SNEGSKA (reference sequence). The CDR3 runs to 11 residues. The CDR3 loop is CSWTGNNEQFF. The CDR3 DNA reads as TGCAGCTGGACAGGGAACAATGAGCAGTTCTTC.

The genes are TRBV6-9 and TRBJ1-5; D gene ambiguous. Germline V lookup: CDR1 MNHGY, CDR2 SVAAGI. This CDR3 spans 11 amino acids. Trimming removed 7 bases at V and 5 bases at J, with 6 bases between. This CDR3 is CASTPYQPQHF. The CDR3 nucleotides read TGTGCCAGCACCCCATATCAGCCCCAGCATTTT.

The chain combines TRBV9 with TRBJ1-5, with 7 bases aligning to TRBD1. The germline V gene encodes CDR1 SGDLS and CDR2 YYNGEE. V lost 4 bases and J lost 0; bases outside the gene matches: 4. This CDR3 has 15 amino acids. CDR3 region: CASSLTGNSNQPQHF. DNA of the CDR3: TGTGCCAGCAGCTTGACAGGGAATAGCAATCAGCCCCAGCATTTT.

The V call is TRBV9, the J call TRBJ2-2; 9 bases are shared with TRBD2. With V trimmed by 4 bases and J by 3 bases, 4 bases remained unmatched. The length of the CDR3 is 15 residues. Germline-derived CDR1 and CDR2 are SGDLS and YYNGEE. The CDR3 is CASSLTSGYTGELFF. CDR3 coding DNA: TGTGCCAGCAGCCTAACTAGCGGGTACACCGGGGAGCTGTTTTTT. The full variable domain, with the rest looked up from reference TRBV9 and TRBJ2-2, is DSGVTQTPKHLITATGQRVTLRCSPRSGDLSVYWYQQSLDQGLQFLIQYYNGEERAKGNILERFSAQQFPDLHSELNLSSLELGDSALYFCASSLTSGYTGELFFGEGSRLTVL.

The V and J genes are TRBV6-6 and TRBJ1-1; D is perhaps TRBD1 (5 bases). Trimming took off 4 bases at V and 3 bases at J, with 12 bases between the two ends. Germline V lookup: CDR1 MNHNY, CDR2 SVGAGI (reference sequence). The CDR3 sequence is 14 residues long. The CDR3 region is CASSSPQEYTEAFF. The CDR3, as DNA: TGTGCCAGCAGTTCGCCACAGGAATACACTGAAGCTTTCTTT.

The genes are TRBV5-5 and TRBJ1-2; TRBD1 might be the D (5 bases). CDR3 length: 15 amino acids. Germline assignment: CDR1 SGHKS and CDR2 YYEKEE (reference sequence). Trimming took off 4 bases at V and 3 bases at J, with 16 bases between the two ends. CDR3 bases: TGTGCCAGCAGCCTAACCTCCCAGGGCCACTATGGCTACACCTTC. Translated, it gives CASSLTSQGHYGYTF.

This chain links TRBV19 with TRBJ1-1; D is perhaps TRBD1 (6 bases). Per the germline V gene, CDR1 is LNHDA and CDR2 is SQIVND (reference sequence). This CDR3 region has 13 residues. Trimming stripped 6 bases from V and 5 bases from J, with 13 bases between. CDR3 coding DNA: TGTGCCAGTAGCAAGACAGGTGGTACTGAAGCTTTCTTT. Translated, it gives CASSKTGGTEAFF.

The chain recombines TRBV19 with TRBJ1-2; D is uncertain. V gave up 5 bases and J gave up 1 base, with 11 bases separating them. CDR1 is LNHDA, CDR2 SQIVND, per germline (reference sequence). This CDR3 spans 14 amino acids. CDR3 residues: CASSRQRDNYGYTF. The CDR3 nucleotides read TGTGCCAGTAGTCGCCAGAGGGATAACTATGGCTACACCTTC.

CDR3 in DNA: TGCGCCAGCAGCTTGCAACAGGAGCATGGCTACACCTTC. It codes for CASSLQQEHGYTF. V and J are TRBV5-1 and TRBJ1-2; weak D call: TRBD1 (5 bases). Trimming took off 1 base at V and 6 bases at J, with 10 bases between the two ends. The CDR3 is 13 amino acids. Germline lookup yields CDR1 SGHRS and CDR2 YFSETQ.

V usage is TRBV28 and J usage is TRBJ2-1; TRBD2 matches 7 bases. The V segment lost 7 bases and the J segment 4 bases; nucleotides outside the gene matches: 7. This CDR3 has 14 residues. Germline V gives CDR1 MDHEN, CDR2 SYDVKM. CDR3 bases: TGTGCCAGCAATCTGGGGGGGAATTACAATGAGCAGTTCTTC. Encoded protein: CASNLGGNYNEQFF.

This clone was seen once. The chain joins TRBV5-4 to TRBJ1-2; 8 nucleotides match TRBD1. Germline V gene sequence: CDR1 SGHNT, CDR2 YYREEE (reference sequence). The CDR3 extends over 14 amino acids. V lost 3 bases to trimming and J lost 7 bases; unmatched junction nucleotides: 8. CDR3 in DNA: TGTGCCAGCAGCTCACCGGGACAGGTTCTTGGCTACACCTTC. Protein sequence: CASSSPGQVLGYTF.

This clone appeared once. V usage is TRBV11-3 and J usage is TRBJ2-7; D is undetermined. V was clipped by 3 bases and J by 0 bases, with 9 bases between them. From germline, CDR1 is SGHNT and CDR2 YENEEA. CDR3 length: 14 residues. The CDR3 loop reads CASSLAPSSYEQYF. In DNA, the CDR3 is TGTGCCAGCAGCTTGGCGCCGAGCTCCTACGAGCAGTACTTC. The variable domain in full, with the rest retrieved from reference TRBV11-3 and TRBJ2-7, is EAGVVQSPRYKIIEKKQPVAFWCNPISGHNTLYWYLQNLGQGPELLIRYENEEAVDDSQLPKDRFSAERLKGVDSTLKIQPAELGDSAVYLCASSLAPSSYEQYFGPGTRLTVT.

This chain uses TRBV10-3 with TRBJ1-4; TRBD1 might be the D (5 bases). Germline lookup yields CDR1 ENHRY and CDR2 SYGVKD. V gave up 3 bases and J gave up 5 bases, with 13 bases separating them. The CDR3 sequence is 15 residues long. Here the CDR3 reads CAISDSGTGNEKLFF. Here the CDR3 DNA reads TGTGCCATCAGTGACTCCGGGACGGGAAATGAAAAACTGTTTTTT.

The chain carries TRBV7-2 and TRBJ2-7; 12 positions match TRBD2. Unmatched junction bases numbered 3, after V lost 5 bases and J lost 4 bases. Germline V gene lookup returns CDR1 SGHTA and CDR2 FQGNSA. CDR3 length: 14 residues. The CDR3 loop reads CASSRGLAGYEQYF. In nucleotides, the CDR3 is TGTGCCAGCAGCAGAGGACTAGCGGGATACGAGCAGTACTTC.

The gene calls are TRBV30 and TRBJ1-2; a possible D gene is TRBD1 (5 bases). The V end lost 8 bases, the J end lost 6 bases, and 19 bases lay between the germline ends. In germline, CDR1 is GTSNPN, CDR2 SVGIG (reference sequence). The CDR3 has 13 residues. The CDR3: CATPTPGTDGYTF. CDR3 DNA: TGTGCCACCCCCACACCGGGGACGGATGGCTACACCTTC.

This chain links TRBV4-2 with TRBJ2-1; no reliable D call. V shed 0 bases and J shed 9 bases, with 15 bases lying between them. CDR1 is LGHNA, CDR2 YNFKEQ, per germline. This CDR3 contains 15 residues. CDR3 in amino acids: CASSQDFDSWSEQFF. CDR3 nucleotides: TGTGCCAGCAGCCAAGATTTCGATTCCTGGAGTGAGCAGTTCTTC.

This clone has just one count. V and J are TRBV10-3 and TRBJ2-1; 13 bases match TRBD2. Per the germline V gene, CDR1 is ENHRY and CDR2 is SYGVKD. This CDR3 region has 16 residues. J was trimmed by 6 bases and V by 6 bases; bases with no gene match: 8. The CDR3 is CAIRMTLAGGPNEQFF. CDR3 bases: TGTGCCATCAGAATGACACTAGCGGGAGGGCCCAATGAGCAGTTCTTC.

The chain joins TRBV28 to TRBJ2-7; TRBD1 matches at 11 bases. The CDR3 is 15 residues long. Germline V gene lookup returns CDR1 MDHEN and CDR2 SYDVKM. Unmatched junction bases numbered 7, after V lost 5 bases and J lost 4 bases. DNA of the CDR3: TGTGCCAGCAGTACCAGGGACAGGGGGGGATACGAGCAGTACTTC. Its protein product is CASSTRDRGGYEQYF. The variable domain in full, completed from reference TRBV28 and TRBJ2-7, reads DVKVTQSSRYLVKRTGEKVFLECVQDMDHENMFWYRQDPGLGLRLIYFSYDVKMKEKGDIPEGYSVSREKKERFSLILESASTNQTSMYLCASSTRDRGGYEQYFGPGTRLTVT.

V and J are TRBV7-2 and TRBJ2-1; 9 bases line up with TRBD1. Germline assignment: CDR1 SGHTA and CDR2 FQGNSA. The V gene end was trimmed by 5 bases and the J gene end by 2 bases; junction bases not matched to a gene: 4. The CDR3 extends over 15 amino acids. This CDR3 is CASSLDRGPYNEQFF. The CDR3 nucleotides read TGTGCCAGCAGCCTGGACAGGGGCCCCTACAATGAGCAGTTCTTC.

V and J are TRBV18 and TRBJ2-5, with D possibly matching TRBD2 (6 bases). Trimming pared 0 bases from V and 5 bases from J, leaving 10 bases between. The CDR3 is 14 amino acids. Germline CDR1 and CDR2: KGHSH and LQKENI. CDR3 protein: CASSPPGGGETQYF. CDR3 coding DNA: TGTGCCAGCTCACCACCGGGAGGAGGGGAGACCCAGTACTTC.